The T cell receptor (beta chain) described here comes from a study of T cells after yellow fever vaccination. Looking at the study overall: Those fractions that held only low numbers of cells were prepared using the SMART-Seq v4 Ultra Low Input RNA kit.

V gave up 4 bases and J gave up 2 bases; unmatched junction bases: 6. This CDR3 spans 17 amino acids. Germline CDR1 LNHDA, CDR2 SQIVND (reference sequence). Each CDR3 protein gets one entry after TCRdb re-called the 5' RACE reads with MiXCR. The repertoire includes more than 350,000 distinct CDR3 sequences, 11% of them detected once, and more than 15% sits in the top ten. This clonotype was counted ten times or more. Its antigen is not identified. Study-wide findings and caveats: Boosting was followed by the reappearance of most primary-vaccination clones (under 97% CD4, about 90% CD8). There was a possibility that FACS-sorted repertoires contained abundant clonotypes contaminating from the bulk population. Some clonotypes were seen in both the CD4 and the CD8 compartments. These made up a small share and likely arose from convergent recombination.

The sequence derives from a man younger than 35 who received the YFV17D yellow fever vaccine. This material consisted of PBMCs, taken on the day of the first yellow fever vaccination. The genes are TRBV19 and TRBJ2-5; 14 positions agree with TRBD2. This CDR3 is CASSRGLAGAMQETQYF. The CDR3 DNA follows: TGTGCCAGTAGTAGGGGACTAGCGGGGGCTATGCAAGAGACCCAGTACTTC.